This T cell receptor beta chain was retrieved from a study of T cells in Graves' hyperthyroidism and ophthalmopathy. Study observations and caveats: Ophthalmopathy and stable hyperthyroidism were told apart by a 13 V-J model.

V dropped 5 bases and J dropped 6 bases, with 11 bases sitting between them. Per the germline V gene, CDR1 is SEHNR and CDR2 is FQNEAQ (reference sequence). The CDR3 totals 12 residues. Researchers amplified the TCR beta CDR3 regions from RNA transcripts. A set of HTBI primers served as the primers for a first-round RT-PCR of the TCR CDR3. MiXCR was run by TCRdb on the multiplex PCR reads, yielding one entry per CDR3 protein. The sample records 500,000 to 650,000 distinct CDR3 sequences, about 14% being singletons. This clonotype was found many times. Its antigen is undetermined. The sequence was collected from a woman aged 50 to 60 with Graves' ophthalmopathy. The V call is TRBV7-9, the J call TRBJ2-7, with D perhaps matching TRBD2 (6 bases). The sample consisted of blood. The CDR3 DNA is TGTGCCAGCAGCGATACGGGGGTCGAGCAGTACTTC. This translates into CASSDTGVEQYF.